What follows are 25 T cell receptor beta chains derived from one specimen sequenced in a study of T-cell reconstitution after alpha-beta-depleted transplantation in children. TCRbeta library construction was performed incorporating unique molecular identifiers. TCRdb redid the calling of the PCR reads with MiXCR, one entry per CDR3 protein. The table includes 500,000 to 750,000 distinct CDR3 sequences, 25% to 30% detected once. Material: PBMCs, obtained before TCRalphabeta/CD19-depleted stem cell transplant. The receptors here all came from a boy in the first two years of life with Wiskott-Aldrich syndrome, due to receive a stem cell transplant.

This chain connects TRBV6-1 to TRBJ1-4; 7 positions match TRBD1. The length of the CDR3 is 14 residues. Germline V gene data show CDR1 as MNHNS and CDR2 as SASEGT. Losses at the gene ends were 6 bases for V and 4 bases for J; bases not matched to a gene: 5. CDR3 loop: CASRRGQLNEKLFF. The CDR3 bases are TGTGCCAGCAGGCGGGGACAGCTTAATGAAAAACTGTTTTTT.

The V gene is TRBV20-1, the J gene TRBJ2-7; TRBD2 agrees at 12 bases. The J segment lost 5 bases and the V segment lost 3 bases, leaving 5 bases of the junction unmatched. CDR3 length: 14 amino acids. Germline V lookup: CDR1 DFQATT, CDR2 SNEGSKA (reference sequence). The CDR3 DNA sequence: TGCAGTGCTAGTCTTCTAGCGGGAGGGAACGAGCAGTACTTC. This translates into CSASLLAGGNEQYF.

In this sample, this clonotype turned up a few times. This sequence joins TRBV6-5 and TRBJ1-1; D is unclear. The CDR3 totals 15 residues. Germline CDR1 is MNHEY and CDR2 is SVGAGI. V dropped 2 bases and J dropped 3 bases, with 13 bases sitting between them. The CDR3 loop is CASSYDGFWDTEAFF. CDR3 nucleotides: TGTGCCAGCAGTTACGACGGCTTCTGGGACACTGAAGCTTTCTTT.

The table lists this clonotype with a few counts. V gene TRBV5-1 combines with J gene TRBJ2-5; TRBD2 matches 12 bases. This CDR3 contains 17 residues. Germline CDR1 SGHRS, CDR2 YFSETQ. V dropped 2 bases and J dropped 9; count of bases not matched to a gene: 14. The DNA for the CDR3 is TGCGCCAGCAGCTTCGGACTAGCGGGACCAACAAGCAGGGCCCAGTACTTC. This translates into CASSFGLAGPTSRAQYF.

This clonotype appeared a few times. The genes are TRBV24-1 and TRBJ2-3; D is unclear. Per the germline V gene, CDR1 is KGHDR and CDR2 is SFDVKD. The CDR3 loop spans 14 amino acids. Trimming removed 1 base at V and 4 bases at J, with 8 bases between. The CDR3 spells CATSDFTRADTQYF. DNA for the CDR3: TGTGCCACCAGTGATTTTACCCGGGCAGATACGCAGTATTTT.

The chain combines TRBV10-2 with TRBJ2-3; a weak D match, TRBD2 (6 bases). Trimming cost V 0 bases and J 3 bases, with 13 bases left between them. This CDR3 is built from 16 residues. CDR1 and CDR2 from the germline V gene are WSHSY and SAAADI. In nucleotides, the CDR3 is TGCGCCAGCAGTGAGTCACTGCGGACTAATACAGATACGCAGTATTTT. This gives the protein CASSESLRTNTDTQYF.

The J gene is TRBJ2-7, the V gene TRBV29-1; D call uncertain. The CDR3 consists of 11 residues. Per the germline V gene, CDR1 is SQVTM and CDR2 is ANQGSEA. The V and J ends lost 4 bases and 2 bases respectively, with 6 bases between them. The CDR3 sequence: CSVAVTYEQYF. The CDR3 nucleotides are TGCAGCGTTGCCGTAACCTACGAGCAGTACTTC.

This chain links TRBV5-1 with TRBJ1-2; D remains ambiguous. Per germline, CDR1 SGHRS and CDR2 YFSETQ. CDR3 size: 13 residues. Trimming cost V 1 base and J 8 bases, with 12 bases left between them. DNA for the CDR3: TGCGCCAGCAGCTTGAAGTTCTCCGCCGGCTACACCTTC. Translating gives CASSLKFSAGYTF.

This clonotype was seen a few times. The gene calls are TRBV5-1 and TRBJ2-5; 8 bases align to TRBD2. V dropped 7 bases and J dropped 1; count of bases not matched to a gene: 9. The CDR3 has 15 residues. Germline V CDR1 and CDR2: SGHRS, YFSETQ. CDR3 nucleotides: TGCGCCAGCGGGGGCAGCGGGGGCTCCCAAGAGACCCAGTACTTC. Its translation: CASGGSGGSQETQYF.

This clonotype has only a few counts. The gene calls are TRBV2 and TRBJ2-3; no firm D call. Deletions cut 1 base from V and 0 bases from J, with 5 bases between. The CDR3 runs 14 residues. The V gene's germline CDR1 is SNHLY and CDR2 FYNNEI. In DNA, the CDR3 is TGTGCCAGCAGTGAAGTGGCCAGCACAGATACGCAGTATTTT. Its protein is CASSEVASTDTQYF.

This clonotype came up a few times. The CDR3 protein is CSVLGVDEKLFF. The CDR3, as DNA: TGCAGCGTACTCGGAGTGGATGAAAAACTGTTTTTT. This chain joins TRBV29-1 and TRBJ1-4; D unresolved. Trimming took off 6 bases at V and 6 bases at J, with 11 bases between the two ends. Germline V gene lookup returns CDR1 SQVTM and CDR2 ANQGSEA. The CDR3 runs 12 residues.

V is TRBV10-1 and J is TRBJ2-7, with 8 bases identical to TRBD1. The CDR3 spans 12 residues. With 6 bases clipped from V and 6 bases from J, the junction kept 4 bases outside the gene matches. Looked up from germline, CDR1 is WNHNN and CDR2 is SYGVQD (reference sequence). The CDR3 loop reads CASSPTGVEQYF. Written as DNA, the CDR3 is TGCGCCAGCAGCCCGACAGGGGTCGAGCAGTACTTC.

The rearrangement uses TRBV4-1 and TRBJ2-7; perhaps TRBD2 as D (6 bases). The ends were cut back, 0 bases at V and 4 bases at J, with 16 bases in the middle. Per the germline V gene, CDR1 is MGHRA and CDR2 is YSYEKL. There are 16 residues in the CDR3. The DNA of the CDR3 is TGCGCCAGCAGCCAAGAATTTACCCGGGAGTTTTACGAGCAGTACTTC. Amino acids: CASSQEFTREFYEQYF.

The DNA of the CDR3 is TGCAGCGTATCGCACGATTACGAGCAGTACTTC. Its translation: CSVSHDYEQYF. J is TRBJ2-7 and V is TRBV29-1; D not certain. The length of the CDR3 is 11 residues. Germline lookup yields CDR1 SQVTM and CDR2 ANQGSEA. The V end was cut by 6 bases, the J end by 4 bases, with 10 bases between.

This clonotype occurred many times. V usage is TRBV5-1 and J usage is TRBJ2-2; D remains unclear. The CDR3 contains 13 residues. Trimming stripped 0 bases from V and 3 bases from J, with 3 bases between. Germline assignment: CDR1 SGHRS and CDR2 YFSETQ. The CDR3 nucleotides are TGCGCCAGCAGCTTGGCGGACACCGGGGAGCTGTTTTTT. Residues: CASSLADTGELFF.

This clonotype was counted between two and nine times. This sequence joins TRBV5-6 and TRBJ2-7, with D maybe TRBD1 (5 bases). CDR1 is SGHDT, CDR2 YYEEEE, per germline. V was trimmed by 7 bases and J by 5 bases, leaving 25 bases between them. This CDR3 has 16 amino acids. The CDR3 nucleotides are TGTGCCAGCCATCCTCAGGGCCGGGTCGGGTTAGACGAGCAGTACTTC. It specifies CASHPQGRVGLDEQYF.

The chain combines TRBV6-1 with TRBJ1-1; D possibly corresponds to TRBD1 (5 bases). This CDR3 has 14 residues. V was shortened by 6 bases and J by 1 base, with 12 bases between the two germline ends. CDR1 and CDR2 from the germline V gene are MNHNS and SASEGT. The CDR3 reads CASRGLGKNTEAFF. DNA for the CDR3: TGTGCCAGCAGGGGGCTGGGGAAGAACACTGAAGCTTTCTTT.

This clonotype was detected only a few times. At one boundary the junction diverges from the germline segment, which might be a read error. The chain combines TRBV5-1 with TRBJ2-7; D is ambiguous. The CDR3 contains 13 residues. Germline lookup yields CDR1 SGHRS and CDR2 YFSETQ. This chain's CDR3 is CASSYGGSYEQYF. CDR3 DNA: TGTGCCAGCAGCTATGGCGGCTCCTACGAGCAGTACTTC.

This chain joins TRBV20-1 and TRBJ2-1, with D possibly TRBD1 on 6 matching bases. CDR3 length equals 16 residues. Trimming took off 2 bases at V and 5 bases at J, with 19 bases between the two ends. The germline V gene encodes CDR1 DFQATT and CDR2 SNEGSKA (reference sequence). The CDR3 DNA is TGCAGTGCTAGAAAGGGGTTAGCACAGGGCCACAATGAGCAGTTCTTC. Translating gives CSARKGLAQGHNEQFF.

The chain recombines TRBV27 with TRBJ2-3; 7 nucleotides align to TRBD2. This CDR3 comprises 15 residues. Per the germline V gene, CDR1 is MNHEY and CDR2 is SMNVEV (reference sequence). V was clipped by 6 bases and J by 3 bases; unmatched bases: 9. CDR3 bases: TGTGCCAGCAGAACGCCGGGACTAAGAACAGATACGCAGTATTTT. It yields the protein CASRTPGLRTDTQYF.

There are a few counts of this clonotype. V gene TRBV5-1 combines with J gene TRBJ2-7; 15 nucleotides line up with TRBD2. Germline CDR1 is SGHRS and CDR2 is YFSETQ. The CDR3 is 17 residues long. The trim removed 3 bases at V and 2 bases at J, leaving 6 bases unmatched. The CDR3 reads CASSSAGLAGGTYEQYF. The DNA for the CDR3 is TGCGCCAGCAGCTCGGCGGGACTAGCGGGAGGCACCTACGAGCAGTACTTC. Drawing the rest from reference TRBV5-1 and TRBJ2-7, the complete variable domain is KAGVTQTPRYLIKTRGQQVTLSCSPISGHRSVSWYQQTPGQGLQFLFEYFSETQRNKGNFPGRFSGRQFSNSRSEMNVSTLELGDSALYLCASSSAGLAGGTYEQYFGPGTRLTVT.

Comment on this clonotype: One end of the junction varies from germline; a read error may be responsible. The chain carries TRBV12-3 or TRBV12-4 and TRBJ2-6; 10 bases agree with TRBD2. There are 20 residues in the CDR3. The CDR3 region is CATSEWSSGRGGSGANVLTF. In nucleotides, the CDR3 is TGTGCCACCAGTGAATGGTCTAGCGGGAGAGGGGGCTCTGGGGCCAACGTCCTGACTTTC.

This clonotype was counted only a few times. V is TRBV20-1 and J is TRBJ2-5; TRBD2 agrees at 7 bases. V shed 4 bases and J 5 bases; nucleotides not matched to a gene: 7. Germline CDR1 is DFQATT and CDR2 is SNEGSKA (reference sequence). This CDR3 comprises 13 residues. The CDR3: CSANRGSPETQYF. The DNA of the CDR3 is TGCAGTGCTAATCGCGGGAGCCCGGAGACCCAGTACTTC.

The CDR3 sequence: CASTGGPLDEQFF. The DNA for the CDR3 is TGCGCCAGCACGGGAGGGCCCTTGGATGAGCAGTTCTTC. The rearrangement uses TRBV10-1 and TRBJ2-1; TRBD2 matches 8 bases. Germline CDR1 reads WNHNN; CDR2 reads SYGVQD (reference sequence). This CDR3 has 13 residues. With 7 bases clipped from V and 8 bases from J, the junction kept 7 bases outside the gene matches.

The gene calls are TRBV6-1 and TRBJ2-5; D might be TRBD2 (6 bases). From germline, CDR1 is MNHNS and CDR2 SASEGT. V lost 4 bases and J lost 1, with 13 bases in between. This CDR3 has 15 amino acids. The CDR3 DNA follows: TGTGCCAGCAGTGTAATAGCGGCTTTCCAAGAGACCCAGTACTTC. Translation gives CASSVIAAFQETQYF.